The T cell receptor (beta chain) under discussion was sequenced for a study of T cell responses to AZD1222 COVID-19 vaccine. CDR3 length equals 14 residues. CDR1 and CDR2 from the germline V gene are KGHSH and LQKENI. J lost 12 bases, V lost 6 bases, and 13 bases had no gene match. Assay used: immunoSEQ multiplex PCR; TCRdb lists only in-frame clones, some missing. The profile shows around 130,000 clones, 91% of them singletons. The V gene is TRBV18, the J gene TRBJ2-1; 8 bases agree with TRBD1. The receptor comes from an adult in good health. The source was peripheral blood, collected on day 0 of AZD1222 vaccination. The CDR3 loop reads CASSPGTGLGSQFF. CDR3 nucleotides: TGTGCCAGCTCTCCCGGGACAGGTTTGGGATCGCAGTTCTTC.